These 8 T cell receptor beta chains were sequenced from one sample in a study of cytomegalovirus exposure and HLA in healthy donors. PCR used 60 Vbeta primers and 13 Jbeta primers. Using immunoSEQ multiplex PCR, the repertoire was profiled, and TCRdb retains in-frame clones only, with some absent. The repertoire holds roughly 160,000 clones, with approximately 81% as singletons. The sequencing input was PBMCs. Receptors were obtained from a man aged 30 to 45 in good health and CMV-seropositive.

The chain carries TRBV2 and TRBJ1-1; D uncertain. The V end was cut by 0 bases, the J end by 1 base, with 6 bases between. Germline V CDR1 and CDR2: SNHLY, FYNNEI. The CDR3 is 14 amino acids. In DNA, the CDR3 is TGTGCCAGCAGTGAAGCATCCGGGAACACTGAAGCTTTCTTT. Encoded protein: CASSEASGNTEAFF.

The rearrangement uses TRBV11-3 and TRBJ1-1; no definite D call. With 5 bases removed from V and 1 base from J, the gap between germline ends came to 8 bases. Per germline, CDR1 SGHNT and CDR2 YENEEA. This CDR3 spans 13 amino acids. The CDR3 spells CASSVLENTEAFF. CDR3 sequence (DNA): TGTGCCAGCAGCGTCCTAGAGAACACTGAAGCTTTCTTT.

A few counts support this clone. Other DNA sequences of this sample code for an identical CDR3. The chain combines TRBV4-3 with TRBJ2-1, with 8 bases that match TRBD2. The CDR3 covers 15 residues. Per the germline V gene, CDR1 is LGHNA and CDR2 is YSLEER. J was trimmed by 6 bases and V by 3 bases; bases with no gene match: 7. CDR3 loop: CASSQKREGGNEQFF. The CDR3 DNA reads as TGCGCCAGCAGCCAGAAACGGGAGGGGGGCAATGAGCAGTTCTTC.

The rearrangement uses TRBV6-1 and TRBJ2-7; TRBD2 aligns across 9 bases. Unmatched junction bases numbered 5, after V lost 0 bases and J lost 2 bases. Looked up from germline, CDR1 is MNHNS and CDR2 is SASEGT. The CDR3 covers 16 residues. CDR3 bases: TGTGCCAGCAGTGAAGCGTGGGGGACTAGCCCCTACGAGCAGTACTTC. Protein: CASSEAWGTSPYEQYF.

The V and J genes are TRBV7-6 and TRBJ2-1; 9 bases map to TRBD1. Per the germline V gene, CDR1 is SGHVS and CDR2 is FNYEAQ. Trimming at V came to 3 bases and at J to 7 bases, leaving 7 bases not matched to a gene. The CDR3 runs 15 residues. CDR3 nucleotide sequence: TGTGCCAGCAGCTTGACCGGGACAGGGTTAAATGAGCAGTTCTTC. Protein: CASSLTGTGLNEQFF.

For the CDR3, the DNA is TGTGCCAGCAGCCGTCTAGAGGGGGGGGGCGCTGAGCAGTTCTTC. Its protein product is CASSRLEGGGAEQFF. The gene calls are TRBV11-3 and TRBJ2-1, with a weak D call TRBD2 (7 bases). The CDR3 runs 15 residues. With 5 bases removed from V and 9 bases from J, the gap between germline ends came to 20 bases. CDR1 is SGHNT, CDR2 YENEEA, per germline.

The CDR3 region has the DNA TGTGCCAGCAGCCTCCCCGGGACTGGTACGGGAGATACGCAGTATTTT. Encoded protein: CASSLPGTGTGDTQYF. The chain employs TRBV5-6 and TRBJ2-3; the D gene is possibly TRBD2 (6 bases). V was pared by 4 bases and J by 5 bases, with 20 bases between. The CDR3 has 16 amino acids. The germline V gene has CDR1 SGHDT and CDR2 YYEEEE.

The chain combines TRBV5-8 with TRBJ2-3, with TRBD2 matching over 13 bases. There are 16 residues in the CDR3. V dropped 2 bases and J dropped 1; count of bases not matched to a gene: 1. Germline V gene sequence: CDR1 SGHTS, CDR2 YDEGEE. The CDR3 sequence: CASSFGLAGGTDTQYF. CDR3 bases: TGTGCCAGCAGCTTTGGACTAGCGGGAGGCACAGATACGCAGTATTTT.